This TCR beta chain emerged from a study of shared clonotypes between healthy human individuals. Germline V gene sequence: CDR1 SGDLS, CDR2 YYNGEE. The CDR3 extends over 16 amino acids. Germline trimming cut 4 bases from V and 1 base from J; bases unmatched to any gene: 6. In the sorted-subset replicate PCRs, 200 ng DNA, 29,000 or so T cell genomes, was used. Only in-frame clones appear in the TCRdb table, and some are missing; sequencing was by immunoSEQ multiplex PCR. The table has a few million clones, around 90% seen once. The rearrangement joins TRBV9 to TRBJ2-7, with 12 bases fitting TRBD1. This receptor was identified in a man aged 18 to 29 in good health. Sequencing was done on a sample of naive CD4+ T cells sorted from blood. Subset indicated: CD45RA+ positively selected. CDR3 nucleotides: TGTGCCAGCAGCTTAGGGACAGGGGGCTCGTCCTACGAGCAGTACTTC. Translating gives CASSLGTGGSSYEQYF.